These T cell receptor beta chains were read from a single sample in a study of cytomegalovirus exposure and HLA in healthy donors. The repertoire was sequenced with immunoSEQ multiplex PCR; TCRdb's copy has only in-frame clones and lacks some. Here the sample table reports around 70,000 clones. Sequenced material: PBMCs. The receptors come from a female donor in good health and CMV-seropositive. Each CDR3 is given with its conserved first and last residue. Each record gives: D gene, V gene, J gene, CDR3 DNA, CDR3 protein. The D gene is left open where the match is weak.

d_gene: -
v_gene: TRBV6-1
j_gene: TRBJ1-1
CDR3nt: TGTGCCAGCAGGGCACAGGGAGAGGGCACTGAAGCTTTCTTT
CDR3aa: CASRAQGEGTEAFF

d_gene: -
v_gene: TRBV30
j_gene: TRBJ2-7
CDR3nt: TGTGCCTGGGGATCGAGCCCGGGGGTTAGAGAGCAGTACTTC
CDR3aa: CAWGSSPGVREQYF

d_gene: -
v_gene: TRBV30
j_gene: TRBJ2-7
CDR3nt: TGTGCCTGGAGATCGGCGGTGTTCTACGAGCAGTACTTC
CDR3aa: CAWRSAVFYEQYF

d_gene: -
v_gene: TRBV28
j_gene: TRBJ1-1
CDR3nt: TGTGCCAGCAGCCGAGCCGGGAAGAACACTGAAGCTTTCTTT
CDR3aa: CASSRAGKNTEAFF

d_gene: -
v_gene: TRBV6-1
j_gene: TRBJ1-4
CDR3nt: TGTGCCAGCAGTGAAAGGGTCAGGGGATATAATGAAAAACTGTTTTTT
CDR3aa: CASSERVRGYNEKLFF

d_gene: -
v_gene: TRBV4-2
j_gene: TRBJ1-5
CDR3nt: TGTGCCAGCAGCCAAGATTTGAAGACAGTTTCTAGCAATCAGCCCCAGCATTTT
CDR3aa: CASSQDLKTVSSNQPQHF

d_gene: -
v_gene: TRBV7-9
j_gene: TRBJ1-1
CDR3nt: TGTGCCAGCACCTCTCTAAACCGGGACACAACCGGAGCTTTCTTT
CDR3aa: CASTSLNRDTTGAFF

d_gene: -
v_gene: TRBV5-1
j_gene: TRBJ1-6
CDR3nt: TGCGCCAGCAGCTTGGGCTCGTCCAGAGGGAATTCACCCCTCCACTTT
CDR3aa: CASSLGSSRGNSPLHF

d_gene: -
v_gene: TRBV18
j_gene: TRBJ2-2
CDR3nt: TGTGCCAGCTCACCGAGCGTTCTAACCGGGGAGCTGTTTTTT
CDR3aa: CASSPSVLTGELFF

d_gene: TRBD2
v_gene: TRBV30
j_gene: TRBJ2-3
CDR3nt: TGTGCCTGGAGTGTGTGGCGGGGGGCAGATACGCAGTATTTT
CDR3aa: CAWSVWRGADTQYF

d_gene: -
v_gene: TRBV25-1
j_gene: TRBJ1-2
CDR3nt: TGTGCCAGCAGTGAACCCACACCAGACTATGGCTACACCTTC
CDR3aa: CASSEPTPDYGYTF

d_gene: -
v_gene: TRBV28
j_gene: TRBJ2-2
CDR3nt: TGTGCCAGCAGTCCTCCCGGGGAGGCCGGGGAGCTGTTTTTT
CDR3aa: CASSPPGEAGELFF

d_gene: TRBD1
v_gene: TRBV19
j_gene: TRBJ1-2
CDR3nt: TGTGCCAGTACCCAAACAGGGGAAGGCAACTATGGCTACACCTTC
CDR3aa: CASTQTGEGNYGYTF

d_gene: TRBD1
v_gene: TRBV5-1
j_gene: TRBJ2-3
CDR3nt: TGCGCCAGCAGCTCCGGGACAGGGGGCTTAGTAGATACGCAGTATTTT
CDR3aa: CASSSGTGGLVDTQYF

d_gene: TRBD1
v_gene: TRBV6-1
j_gene: TRBJ2-1
CDR3nt: TGTGCCAGCAGTGAATGGGCAGGGGGCTTAGATGAGCAGTTCTTC
CDR3aa: CASSEWAGGLDEQFF

d_gene: TRBD2
v_gene: TRBV18
j_gene: TRBJ2-3
CDR3nt: TGTGCCAGCTCACCAGCGGGGGTGAGCACAGATACGCAGTATTTT
CDR3aa: CASSPAGVSTDTQYF

d_gene: -
v_gene: TRBV14
j_gene: TRBJ2-7
CDR3nt: TGTGCCAGCAGCTTGCTTTCGCGGGCCTTGGACGAGCAGTACTTC
CDR3aa: CASSLLSRALDEQYF

d_gene: -
v_gene: TRBV5-8
j_gene: TRBJ1-1
CDR3nt: TGTGCCAGCAGCAGACAGGTACGCACTGAAGCTTTCTTT
CDR3aa: CASSRQVRTEAFF

d_gene: TRBD2
v_gene: TRBV9
j_gene: TRBJ2-5
CDR3nt: TGTGCCAGCAGCTCAACCGTTGGGCTAGCGGTATGGGAGACCCAGTACTTC
CDR3aa: CASSSTVGLAVWETQYF

d_gene: -
v_gene: TRBV19
j_gene: TRBJ2-3
CDR3nt: TGTGCCAGTAGTTCAGATCTGCGGACAGATACCACAGATACGCAGTATTTT
CDR3aa: CASSSDLRTDTTDTQYF

d_gene: TRBD1
v_gene: TRBV30
j_gene: TRBJ1-2
CDR3nt: TGTGCCTGGAGTGTAGGGACAGGGTACGGCTACACCTTC
CDR3aa: CAWSVGTGYGYTF

d_gene: TRBD1
v_gene: TRBV2
j_gene: TRBJ1-5
CDR3nt: TGTGCCAGTGGACAGGGGTCCCCTCAGCCCCAGCATTTT
CDR3aa: CASGQGSPQPQHF

d_gene: TRBD1
v_gene: TRBV28
j_gene: TRBJ2-7
CDR3nt: TGTGCCAGCAGCCCTACCCGGGACAGGGTGAACGAGCAGTACTTC
CDR3aa: CASSPTRDRVNEQYF

d_gene: TRBD1
v_gene: TRBV10-3
j_gene: TRBJ2-3
CDR3nt: TGTGCCATCCGACAGGGGGCGGTCACAGATACGCAGTATTTT
CDR3aa: CAIRQGAVTDTQYF

d_gene: TRBD1
v_gene: TRBV10-1
j_gene: TRBJ2-7
CDR3nt: TGCGCCAGCAGAGGGACAGCCGAAGACGAGCAGTACTTC
CDR3aa: CASRGTAEDEQYF

d_gene: TRBD2
v_gene: TRBV29-1
j_gene: TRBJ2-4
CDR3nt: TGCAGCGTTCAACTAGCGGGAGGTCCCAAAAACATTCAGTACTTC
CDR3aa: CSVQLAGGPKNIQYF

d_gene: TRBD1
v_gene: TRBV14
j_gene: TRBJ1-2
CDR3nt: TGTGCCAGCAGCCTCGTATCGTATCCGGGACAGGATGGCTACACCTTC
CDR3aa: CASSLVSYPGQDGYTF

d_gene: -
v_gene: TRBV28
j_gene: TRBJ1-5
CDR3nt: TGTGCCAGCAGTCCTTCTCCAGGGGCCGATCAGCCCCAGCATTTT
CDR3aa: CASSPSPGADQPQHF

d_gene: TRBD2
v_gene: TRBV4-1
j_gene: TRBJ2-7
CDR3nt: TGCGCCAGCAGCCAAGAAAGGAGCGGGGGGACATACGAGCAGTACTTC
CDR3aa: CASSQERSGGTYEQYF

d_gene: -
v_gene: TRBV19
j_gene: TRBJ2-5
CDR3nt: TGTGCCAGTAGTATTATGGTTAGCAGGGACCAAGAGACCCAGTACTTC
CDR3aa: CASSIMVSRDQETQYF

d_gene: -
v_gene: TRBV7-8
j_gene: TRBJ2-2
CDR3nt: TGTGCCAGCAGCTTAGACAGTCAAGGGAGCGGGGAGCTGTTTTTT
CDR3aa: CASSLDSQGSGELFF

d_gene: -
v_gene: TRBV6-1
j_gene: TRBJ1-2
CDR3nt: TGTGCCTGGGGGCAAGGTGAGGAGGGCTACACCTTC
CDR3aa: CAWGQGEEGYTF

d_gene: -
v_gene: TRBV7-9
j_gene: TRBJ2-5
CDR3nt: TGTGCCAGCAGCTTAGTTCAGGGGCTCGAAGAGACCCAGTACTTC
CDR3aa: CASSLVQGLEETQYF

d_gene: TRBD1
v_gene: TRBV7-2
j_gene: TRBJ1-3
CDR3nt: TGTGCCAGCAGCTTAACAGGGGCAAGGGGAAACACCATATATTTT
CDR3aa: CASSLTGARGNTIYF

d_gene: -
v_gene: TRBV30
j_gene: TRBJ2-1
CDR3nt: TGTGCCTGGAGTCCCGCTGGGCTATCCTACAATGAGCAGTTCTTC
CDR3aa: CAWSPAGLSYNEQFF

d_gene: -
v_gene: TRBV30
j_gene: TRBJ2-7
CDR3nt: TGTGCCTGGAGTATTGGACAGTTATACGAGCAGTACTTC
CDR3aa: CAWSIGQLYEQYF

d_gene: -
v_gene: TRBV15
j_gene: TRBJ1-6
CDR3nt: TGTGCCACCAGCAGCCCACCTTTCGCTACACCCCTCCACTTT
CDR3aa: CATSSPPFATPLHF

d_gene: -
v_gene: TRBV5-1
j_gene: TRBJ1-2
CDR3nt: TGCGCCAGCAGCCTAGCCTTGGGTGGCTACACCTTC
CDR3aa: CASSLALGGYTF

d_gene: -
v_gene: TRBV6-1
j_gene: TRBJ2-7
CDR3nt: TGTGCCAGCAGTGACAGCAGGCCGACCTACGAGCAGTACTTC
CDR3aa: CASSDSRPTYEQYF

d_gene: -
v_gene: TRBV15
j_gene: TRBJ2-7
CDR3nt: TGTGCCGCTTCCCGAGACAGGAGCGGGGCCCACGAGCAGTACTTC
CDR3aa: CAASRDRSGAHEQYF

d_gene: TRBD1
v_gene: TRBV2
j_gene: TRBJ1-6
CDR3nt: TGTGCCAGCAGTCAAAGCGGGGGACAGGGTACTTCACCCCTCCACTTT
CDR3aa: CASSQSGGQGTSPLHF

d_gene: -
v_gene: TRBV27
j_gene: TRBJ1-6
CDR3nt: TGTGCCAGCAGTATACAGGGCTATTCACCCCTCCACTTT
CDR3aa: CASSIQGYSPLHF

d_gene: TRBD2
v_gene: TRBV29-1
j_gene: TRBJ2-5
CDR3nt: TGCAGCGTGGTACTAGCGGAGCTAGAAGAGACCCAGTACTTC
CDR3aa: CSVVLAELEETQYF

d_gene: TRBD1
v_gene: TRBV28
j_gene: TRBJ1-1
CDR3nt: TGTGCCAGCAGTTTAGACAGGGTAGGCCTCGGCGGTGAAGCTTTCTTT
CDR3aa: CASSLDRVGLGGEAFF

d_gene: -
v_gene: TRBV7-9
j_gene: TRBJ2-3
CDR3nt: TGTGCCAGCAGCTCAGTTAGCACAGATACGCAGTATTTT
CDR3aa: CASSSVSTDTQYF

d_gene: -
v_gene: TRBV7-9
j_gene: TRBJ2-1
CDR3nt: TGTGCCAGCAGCTTAGTATCCAATGAGCAGTTCTTC
CDR3aa: CASSLVSNEQFF

d_gene: TRBD1
v_gene: TRBV5-1
j_gene: TRBJ2-7
CDR3nt: TGCGCCAGCAGCATCGGACAGGGTGAGCCGATCTACGAGCAGTACTTC
CDR3aa: CASSIGQGEPIYEQYF

d_gene: -
v_gene: TRBV2
j_gene: TRBJ1-1
CDR3nt: TGTGCCAGCAGTGTCCGGGTCATGAACACTGAAGCTTTCTTT
CDR3aa: CASSVRVMNTEAFF

d_gene: TRBD1
v_gene: TRBV2
j_gene: TRBJ1-2
CDR3nt: TGTGCCAGCACCCGGGACAGACCAAACTATGGCTACACCTTC
CDR3aa: CASTRDRPNYGYTF

d_gene: TRBD1
v_gene: TRBV18
j_gene: TRBJ1-5
CDR3nt: TGTGCCAGCTCACCGACAGGGAATCAGCCCCAGCATTTT
CDR3aa: CASSPTGNQPQHF

d_gene: -
v_gene: TRBV6-5
j_gene: TRBJ2-7
CDR3nt: TGTGCCAGCAGTATCTTCGTGGGCAGTACCTACGAGCAGTACTTC
CDR3aa: CASSIFVGSTYEQYF

d_gene: -
v_gene: TRBV18
j_gene: TRBJ1-5
CDR3nt: TGTGCCAGCTCACGGTGGGGGGGCCGTAATCAGCCCCAGCATTTT
CDR3aa: CASSRWGGRNQPQHF

d_gene: -
v_gene: TRBV18
j_gene: TRBJ1-3
CDR3nt: TGTGCCAGCTCACCCGCTTCAAGACAGGCTTACTCTGGAAACACCATATATTTT
CDR3aa: CASSPASRQAYSGNTIYF

d_gene: -
v_gene: TRBV6-6
j_gene: TRBJ2-2
CDR3nt: TGTGCCAGCAGGATAACAGGGACCGGGGAGCTGTTTTTT
CDR3aa: CASRITGTGELFF

d_gene: -
v_gene: TRBV27
j_gene: TRBJ1-3
CDR3nt: TGTGCCAGCAGTTTGACAGGAGGCTCTGGAAACACCATATATTTT
CDR3aa: CASSLTGGSGNTIYF

d_gene: -
v_gene: TRBV6-5
j_gene: TRBJ2-5
CDR3nt: TGTGCCAGCAGCCTTAGAGAGACCCAGTACTTC
CDR3aa: CASSLRETQYF

d_gene: -
v_gene: TRBV29-1
j_gene: TRBJ2-3
CDR3nt: TGCAGCGTTGGATATGGTACGGCAGATACGCAGTATTTT
CDR3aa: CSVGYGTADTQYF

d_gene: TRBD1
v_gene: TRBV4-1
j_gene: TRBJ1-1
CDR3nt: TGCGCCAGCAGCCAAGGGGACAGATTGAACACTGAAGCTTTCTTT
CDR3aa: CASSQGDRLNTEAFF